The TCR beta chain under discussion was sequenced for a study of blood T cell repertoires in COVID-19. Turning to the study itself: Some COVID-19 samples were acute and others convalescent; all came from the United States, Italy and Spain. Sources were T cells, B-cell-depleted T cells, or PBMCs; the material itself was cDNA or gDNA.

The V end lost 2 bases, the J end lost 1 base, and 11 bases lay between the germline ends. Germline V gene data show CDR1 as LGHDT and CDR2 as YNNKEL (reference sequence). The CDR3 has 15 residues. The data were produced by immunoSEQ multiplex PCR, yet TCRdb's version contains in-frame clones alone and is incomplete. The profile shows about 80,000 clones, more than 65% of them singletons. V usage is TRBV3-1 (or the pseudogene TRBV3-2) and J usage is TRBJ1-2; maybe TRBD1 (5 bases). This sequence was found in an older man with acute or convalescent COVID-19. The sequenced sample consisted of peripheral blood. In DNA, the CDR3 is TGTGCCAGCAGCCAACCTAATAGGGGTAACTATGGCTACACCTTC. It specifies CASSQPNRGNYGYTF.